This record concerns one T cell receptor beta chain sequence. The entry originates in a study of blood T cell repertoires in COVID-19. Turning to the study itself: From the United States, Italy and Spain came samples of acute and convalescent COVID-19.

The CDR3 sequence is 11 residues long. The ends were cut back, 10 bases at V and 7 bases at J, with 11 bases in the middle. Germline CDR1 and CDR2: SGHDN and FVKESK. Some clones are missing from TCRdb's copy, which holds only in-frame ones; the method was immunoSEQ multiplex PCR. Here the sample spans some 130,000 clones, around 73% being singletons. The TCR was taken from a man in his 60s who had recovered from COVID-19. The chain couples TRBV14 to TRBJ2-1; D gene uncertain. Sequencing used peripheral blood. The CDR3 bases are TGTGCCACCAGTCAGGTAAATGAGCAGTTCTTC. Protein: CATSQVNEQFF.